This TCR beta chain comes out of a study of CD8 T cells in Susac syndrome. Turning to this clonotype: Its cognate antigen is unknown.

The CDR3 is made up of 13 amino acids. Germline V gene data show CDR1 as ENHRY and CDR2 as SYGVKD. V was cut by 9 bases and J by 5 bases, with 16 bases left in between. With random hexamers, reverse transcription was performed on about 0.5 to 1 ug of RNA. From the immunoSEQ multiplex PCR reads, TCRdb called clonotypes with MiXCR, one entry per CDR3 protein. The repertoire holds 150,000 to 200,000 distinct CDR3 sequences, with approximately 94% as singletons. Study-wide findings and caveats: It was acknowledged in the study that the number of individuals who were included in its TCR sequencing and HLA analysis was relatively small.

Negative isolation was applied to CD8+ and CD4+ T cells, and FACS enrichment was applied to TEMRA cells. The clonotype originates from a human donor with multiple sclerosis. This chain connects TRBV10-3 to TRBJ2-5, with a weak D call TRBD2 (6 bases). Sample: CD4+ T cells from PBMCs. This CDR3 is CAISRGREETQYF. Written as DNA, the CDR3 is TGTGCCATTTCGCGGGGCAGGGAGGAGACCCAGTACTTC.